Below are 12 T cell receptor beta chains sequenced from a single sample in a study of identifying expanded T cells in peripheral blood. Libraries were prepared by immunoSEQ multiplex PCR; TCRdb keeps only in-frame clonotypes and omits some of them. The sample lists approximately 90,000 clones, 70% to 90% occurring once. The specimen was blood. The receptors come from a person between 18 and 69 years old in good health.

The V call is TRBV2, the J call TRBJ1-1; no reliable D call. Germline V gene data show CDR1 as SNHLY and CDR2 as FYNNEI. The CDR3 totals 14 residues. V was cut by 4 bases and J by 4 bases, with 13 bases left in between. In DNA form, the CDR3 reads TGTGCCAGCAGTGTAGGGAGGAGGGTCACTGAAGCTTTCTTT. Translating gives CASSVGRRVTEAFF.

The chain joins TRBV25-1 to TRBJ2-1; D remains unclear. This CDR3 has 16 amino acids. CDR1 and CDR2 (germline): MGHDK, SYGVNS. V was trimmed by 0 bases and J by 7 bases, leaving 16 bases between them. The CDR3 region is CASSEYFRVGPNEQFF. CDR3 nucleotide sequence: TGTGCCAGCAGTGAATACTTTAGGGTAGGGCCAAATGAGCAGTTCTTC.

This chain joins TRBV6-5 and TRBJ2-5; TRBD2 aligns across 9 bases. Germline lookup yields CDR1 MNHEY and CDR2 SVGAGI. The CDR3 is 15 residues long. The V and J ends lost 7 bases and 4 bases, in that order; junction bases with no gene match: 10. The CDR3 coding sequence is TGTGCCAGCAAGGCAGGGCTAGCGGGGCGAGAGACCCAGTACTTC. This codes for CASKAGLAGRETQYF.

The gene calls are TRBV6-1 and TRBJ2-5; D is undetermined. Per the germline V gene, CDR1 is MNHNS and CDR2 is SASEGT. The length of the CDR3 is 13 residues. The V end was cut by 7 bases, the J end by 0 bases, with 9 bases between. The CDR3 protein is CASNVPYQETQYF. CDR3 in DNA: TGTGCCAGCAATGTCCCGTACCAAGAGACCCAGTACTTC.

V gene TRBV18 combines with J gene TRBJ1-3, with a weak D call TRBD1 (6 bases). The CDR3 extends over 17 amino acids. Germline CDR1 is KGHSH and CDR2 is LQKENI. V lost 2 bases, J lost 0 bases, and 14 bases lay in between. The CDR3, as DNA: TGTGCCAGCTCACCAATGATGGGGGGCTCCTCTGGAAACACCATATATTTT. Its translation: CASSPMMGGSSGNTIYF.

The chain combines TRBV11-2 with TRBJ2-7; 9 nucleotides agree with TRBD1. With 5 bases clipped from V and 3 bases from J, the junction kept 2 bases outside the gene matches. Looked up from germline, CDR1 is SGHAT and CDR2 is FQNNGV. This CDR3 is built from 13 residues. CDR3 amino acids: CASSQDRGYEQYF. The CDR3 nucleotides read TGTGCCAGCAGCCAGGACAGGGGCTACGAGCAGTACTTC.

The chain recombines TRBV10-3 with TRBJ2-2; D not certain. The V and J ends lost 1 base and 7 bases respectively, with 10 bases between them. Germline V gene lookup returns CDR1 ENHRY and CDR2 SYGVKD. There are 14 residues in the CDR3. The CDR3 sequence is CAISEFQAGGELFF. Here the CDR3 DNA reads TGTGCCATCAGTGAGTTCCAGGCTGGCGGGGAGCTGTTTTTT.

The chain links TRBV19 to TRBJ1-1, with 8 bases lining up with TRBD1. The CDR3 is 14 amino acids. The V gene's germline CDR1 is LNHDA and CDR2 SQIVND (reference sequence). V was clipped by 6 bases and J by 10 bases; unmatched bases: 13. CDR3 DNA: TGTGCCAGTAGGCCGGGACAGGACCTTGCTATAGCTTTCTTT. This sequence encodes CASRPGQDLAIAFF. The full variable domain, its missing parts supplied by reference TRBV19 and TRBJ1-1, is DGGITQSPKYLFRKEGQNVTLSCEQNLNHDAMYWYRQDPGQGLRLIYYSQIVNDFQKGDIAEGYSVSREKKESFPLTVTSAQKNPTAFYLCASRPGQDLAIAFFGQGTRLTVV.

This clone appeared once. The chain is built from TRBV20-1 and TRBJ2-1, with D uncertain. Germline assignment: CDR1 DFQATT and CDR2 SNEGSKA (reference sequence). V was trimmed by 2 bases and J by 15 bases, leaving 14 bases between them. The CDR3 is 11 residues long. CDR3 nucleotide sequence: TGCAGTGCTAGAAGAGGCCTTCCAGCGTTCTTC. This gives the protein CSARRGLPAFF.

In this sample, this clone turned up once. The chain has TRBV7-2 and TRBJ2-7; the match to TRBD1 covers 8 bases. The J segment lost 4 bases and the V segment lost 2 bases, leaving 10 bases of the junction unmatched. Germline V gene data show CDR1 as SGHTA and CDR2 as FQGNSA. The CDR3 sequence is 16 residues long. CDR3 DNA: TGTGCCAGCAGCTTAATTGTAGGACAGGGTCATTACGAGCAGTACTTC. Protein product: CASSLIVGQGHYEQYF.

The V call is TRBV6-1, the J call TRBJ2-7; possibly TRBD1 for D (6 bases). V shed 4 bases and J shed 5 bases, with 18 bases lying between them. CDR1 is MNHNS, CDR2 SASEGT, per germline. This CDR3 contains 15 residues. The CDR3 here is CASSAVTGTPDEQYF. The CDR3 DNA reads as TGTGCCAGCAGTGCGGTGACAGGCACTCCTGACGAGCAGTACTTC.

The gene calls are TRBV7-9 and TRBJ2-7, with D maybe TRBD1 (7 bases). The ends were cut back, 5 bases at V and 4 bases at J, with 12 bases in the middle. This CDR3 has 13 amino acids. Looked up from germline, CDR1 is SEHNR and CDR2 is FQNEAQ (reference sequence). The CDR3 region has the DNA TGTGCCAGCAGCCAGGGGGGCCGGTACGAGCAGTACTTC. It encodes CASSQGGRYEQYF.